The T cell receptor beta chain described here comes from a study of tumor-infiltrating lymphocytes in localized non-small cell lung cancer. Whole-study findings and limits: Not all patients were TCR sequenced, owing to tissue quantity.

On this clone itself: Its antigen is not identified.

The data were produced by immunoSEQ multiplex PCR, yet TCRdb's version contains in-frame clones alone and is incomplete. The profile covers about 23,000 clones, with approximately 73% appearing a single time and 5.5% to 7% taken by the ten largest. Germline V gene data show CDR1 as MGHRA and CDR2 as YSYEKL. The J segment lost 7 bases and the V segment lost 1 base, leaving 6 bases of the junction unmatched. This CDR3 is 15 amino acids long. The specimen was lung tumor tissue. The receptor was isolated from a human donor with non-small cell lung cancer. J is TRBJ1-5 and V is TRBV4-1; 8 positions match TRBD1. CDR3 region: CASSQGGQVRQPQHF. The CDR3 coding sequence is TGCGCCAGCAGCCAAGGGGGACAGGTCAGGCAGCCCCAGCATTTT.